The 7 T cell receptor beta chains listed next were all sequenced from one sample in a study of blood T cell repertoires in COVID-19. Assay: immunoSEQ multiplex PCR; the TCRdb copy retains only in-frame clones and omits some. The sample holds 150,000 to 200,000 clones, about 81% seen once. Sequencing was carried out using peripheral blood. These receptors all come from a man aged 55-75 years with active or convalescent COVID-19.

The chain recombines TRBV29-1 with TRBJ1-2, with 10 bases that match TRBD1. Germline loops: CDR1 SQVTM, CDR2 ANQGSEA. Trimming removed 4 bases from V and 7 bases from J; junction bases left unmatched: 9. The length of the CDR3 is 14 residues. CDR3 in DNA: TGCAGCGTTGGACGACAGGGGGCCAACGTTGGCTACACCTTC. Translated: CSVGRQGANVGYTF.

CDR3 residues: CASSLSRSSNQPQHF. The CDR3 DNA is TGTGCCAGTAGTTTAAGTCGGAGTAGCAATCAGCCCCAGCATTTT. The V call is TRBV19, the J call TRBJ1-5; no clear D. The V gene's germline CDR1 is LNHDA and CDR2 SQIVND (reference sequence). The CDR3 consists of 15 residues. Trimming pared 5 bases from V and 0 bases from J, leaving 11 bases between.

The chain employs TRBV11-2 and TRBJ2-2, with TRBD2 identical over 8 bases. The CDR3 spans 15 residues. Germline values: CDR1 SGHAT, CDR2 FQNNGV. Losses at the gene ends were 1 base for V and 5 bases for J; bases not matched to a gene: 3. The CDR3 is CASSLAGGQTGELFF. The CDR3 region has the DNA TGTGCCAGCAGCTTAGCGGGGGGGCAGACCGGGGAGCTGTTTTTT.

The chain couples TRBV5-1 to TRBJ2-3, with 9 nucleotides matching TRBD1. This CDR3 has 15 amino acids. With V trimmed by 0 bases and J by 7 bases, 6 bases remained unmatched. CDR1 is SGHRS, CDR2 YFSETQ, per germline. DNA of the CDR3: TGCGCCAGCAGCTTGGCCACACAGGGGGCCCATACGCAGTATTTT. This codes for CASSLATQGAHTQYF.

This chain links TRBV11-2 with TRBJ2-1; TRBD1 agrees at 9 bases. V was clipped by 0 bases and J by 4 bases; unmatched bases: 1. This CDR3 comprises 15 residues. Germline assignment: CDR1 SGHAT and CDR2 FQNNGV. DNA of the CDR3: TGTGCCAGCAGCTTAGAACAGGGGGCTTACAATGAGCAGTTCTTC. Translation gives CASSLEQGAYNEQFF. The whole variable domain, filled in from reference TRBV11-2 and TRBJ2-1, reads EAGVAQSPRYKIIEKRQSVAFWCNPISGHATLYWYQQILGQGPKLLIQFQNNGVVDDSQLPKDRFSAERLKGVDSTLKIQPAKLEDSAVYLCASSLEQGAYNEQFFGPGTRLTVL.

CDR3 loop: CASSGRTGGSGANVLTF. The CDR3 DNA is TGCGCCAGCAGCGGACGGACAGGTGGGTCTGGGGCCAACGTCCTGACTTTC. This chain uses TRBV5-1 with TRBJ2-6, with 7 bases identical to TRBD1. The CDR3 is 17 amino acids. Germline values: CDR1 SGHRS, CDR2 YFSETQ. With 4 bases clipped from V and 1 base from J, the junction kept 8 bases outside the gene matches.

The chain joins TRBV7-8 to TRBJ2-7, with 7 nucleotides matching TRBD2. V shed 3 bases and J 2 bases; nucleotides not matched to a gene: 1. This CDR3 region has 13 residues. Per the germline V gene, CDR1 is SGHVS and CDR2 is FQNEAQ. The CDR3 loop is CASSFGGAYEQYF. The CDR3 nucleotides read TGTGCCAGCAGCTTTGGGGGGGCCTACGAGCAGTACTTC.